Sequencing of this T cell receptor beta chain was carried out in a study of T cells after yellow fever vaccination. Study-level points and caveats: The secondary response was weaker, and its peak arrived faster, on day 5 versus 15.

TCRdb redid the calling of the 5' RACE reads with MiXCR, one entry per CDR3 protein. Seen here are around 50,000 distinct CDR3 sequences, 5.5% to 8% observed once, and the top ten hold about 10%. This clonotype was seen a few times. After removal of 3 bases from V and 0 bases from J, the junction contained 5 bases not matched to a gene. Germline lookup yields CDR1 SGHRS and CDR2 YFSETQ. This CDR3 is 15 amino acids long. V is TRBV5-1 and J is TRBJ1-2; TRBD1 matches at 7 bases. The sample in question was PBMCs, either bulk or a sorted T-cell subset (CD4+, CD8+, memory, or dextramer-sorted; not recorded which), obtained 45 days after the yellow fever booster vaccination. This sequence was found in a man younger than 45 who received the YFV17D yellow fever vaccine. CDR3 coding DNA: TGCGCCAGCAGCTCTAGACAGGGAGCTAACTATGGCTACACCTTC. Translating gives CASSSRQGANYGYTF.